This T cell receptor beta chain was sequenced in a study of TET2 disruption in CD19-targeted CAR T cells. As concerns this clone: What it binds is unknown. The missing CDR3 end, 3 residues past where the read stops, is filled in from the germline J gene.

The assay was immunoSEQ multiplex PCR, and TCRdb's table has in-frame clones only and misses some. This sample carries under 30,000 clones, with approximately 2% going to the ten biggest clones. Germline V gives CDR1 LNHDA, CDR2 SQIVND (reference sequence). CDR3 length: 15 amino acids. Sample treatment: autologous CTL019 cells: CD19 CAR with 4-1BB and CD3 zeta domains. The CD19 CAR included TCR zeta plus 4-1BB costimulatory signaling. The J gene is TRBJ2-4, the V gene TRBV19; the D gene is possibly TRBD1 (6 bases). The TCR was taken from a man aged 65 to 79 with chronic lymphocytic leukemia. The specimen comprised CD8- CAR+ T cells sorted from cultured blood T cells, sampled for CD19 CAR T cell therapy. The subset denotes: CD8-negative CAR-positive T cells from the infusion product. CDR3 DNA (partial): TGTGCCAGTAGCATATACGGGACACGGCCAGAGACT. It is translated as CASSIYGTRPET. From start to end, the CDR3 is CASSIYGTRPETQYF. The full variable domain, with the rest looked up from reference TRBV19 and TRBJ2-4, is DGGITQSPKYLFRKEGQNVTLSCEQNLNHDAMYWYRQDPGQGLRLIYYSQIVNDFQKGDIAEGYSVSREKKESFPLTVTSAQKNPTAFYLCASSIYGTRPETQYFGAGTRLSVL.